These 28 T cell receptor beta chains were all obtained from the same sample, sequenced in a study of T-cell reconstitution after alpha-beta-depleted transplantation in children. Unique molecular identifiers were incorporated when the TCRbeta library was constructed. TCRdb called the PCR reads again in MiXCR, with one record for every CDR3 protein. The table lists over 150,000 distinct CDR3 sequences, 6.6% of them singletons. Sequencing was performed on PBMCs, taken before TCRalphabeta/CD19-depleted stem cell transplant. Every receptor here comes from a boy aged 2 to 9 with acute lymphoblastic leukemia, due to receive a stem cell transplant.

CDR3: CASSPLAGEDEQYF. DNA for the CDR3: TGTGCCAGCTCACCATTGGCAGGGGAAGACGAGCAGTACTTC. The chain joins TRBV18 to TRBJ2-7; tentative D call: TRBD1 (6 bases). Germline CDR1 reads KGHSH; CDR2 reads LQKENI. CDR3 length equals 14 residues. V dropped 2 bases and J dropped 5 bases, with 13 bases sitting between them.

This clonotype was seen many times. This chain joins TRBV25-1 and TRBJ2-3; D is possibly TRBD2 (6 bases). The CDR3 has 15 amino acids. Germline CDR1 is MGHDK and CDR2 is SYGVNS. The germline V and J ends were trimmed by 4 bases and 4 bases, with 15 bases remaining between them. The CDR3, as DNA: TGTGCCAGCAGTGCTCGACTAGTGGCAGCAGATACGCAGTATTTT. Translating gives CASSARLVAADTQYF.

There are many counts of this clonotype. The CDR3 loop reads CASSYWREVQGRDGANVLTF. The CDR3, as DNA: TGTGCCAGCAGTTATTGGCGGGAGGTCCAGGGAAGGGATGGGGCCAACGTCCTGACTTTC. J is TRBJ2-6 and V is TRBV12-3 or TRBV12-4, with 8 nucleotides matching TRBD2. The CDR3 loop spans 20 amino acids. V shed 4 bases and J 3 bases; nucleotides not matched to a gene: 17.

Many counts were recorded for this clonotype. The chain joins TRBV6-6 to TRBJ1-4, with D hard to call. The V and J ends lost 8 bases and 0 bases respectively, with 7 bases between them. CDR1 and CDR2 (germline): MNHNY, SVGAGI (reference sequence). The CDR3 totals 13 residues. CDR3 sequence (DNA): TGTGCCAGCCGTGCGCCAACTAATGAAAAACTGTTTTTT. Protein: CASRAPTNEKLFF.

This clonotype was recorded at least ten times. The rearrangement uses TRBV7-2 and TRBJ2-7; 11 nucleotides align to TRBD2. Trimming at V came to 2 bases and at J to 2 bases, leaving 2 bases not matched to a gene. Germline values: CDR1 SGHTA, CDR2 FQGNSA. The length of the CDR3 is 15 residues. The chain's CDR3 is CASSLRSGGAYEQYF. CDR3 bases: TGTGCCAGCAGCTTACGTAGCGGGGGGGCCTACGAGCAGTACTTC.

CDR3: CSARLGLAYNEQFF. The CDR3 DNA follows: TGCAGTGCTAGACTGGGACTAGCCTACAATGAGCAGTTCTTC. V usage is TRBV20-1 and J usage is TRBJ2-1, with TRBD2 matching over 8 bases. Germline V CDR1 and CDR2: DFQATT, SNEGSKA (reference sequence). Unmatched junction bases numbered 2, after V lost 2 bases and J lost 2 bases. The CDR3 is 14 residues long.

This clonotype was found many times. The rearrangement links TRBV20-1 to TRBJ2-5; TRBD2 matches 8 bases. This CDR3 has 12 residues. After removal of 2 bases from V and 4 bases from J, the junction contained 0 bases not matched to a gene. Germline values: CDR1 DFQATT, CDR2 SNEGSKA (reference sequence). CDR3 loop: CSARLAGETQYF. For the CDR3, the DNA is TGCAGTGCTAGACTAGCGGGAGAGACCCAGTACTTC.

This clonotype was observed a handful of times. The V call is TRBV9, the J call TRBJ1-1; no definite D call. Germline V lookup: CDR1 SGDLS, CDR2 YYNGEE. The CDR3 length is 14 residues. Trimming stripped 3 bases from V and 1 base from J, with 10 bases between. The CDR3 DNA follows: TGTGCCAGCAGCGCTAGTATGAAGAACACTGAAGCTTTCTTT. It codes for CASSASMKNTEAFF.

Many counts were recorded for this clonotype. V usage is TRBV12-3 or TRBV12-4 and J usage is TRBJ1-1; 8 nucleotides align to TRBD1. The ends lost 2 bases at V and 0 bases at J; junction bases unmatched: 8. The CDR3 contains 17 residues. The CDR3 reads CASSLWTGTSMNTEAFF. CDR3 DNA: TGTGCCAGCAGTTTATGGACAGGGACATCGATGAACACTGAAGCTTTCTTT.

This clonotype has just a few counts. The V and J genes are TRBV5-1 and TRBJ2-5; the D is unclear. Looked up from germline, CDR1 is SGHRS and CDR2 is YFSETQ. The CDR3 sequence is 14 residues long. With 2 bases removed from V and 3 bases from J, the gap between germline ends came to 11 bases. The CDR3 DNA is TGCGCCAGCAGCTTCCAAGGGTGGAAAGAGACCCAGTACTTC. This gives the protein CASSFQGWKETQYF.

This clonotype was seen ten or more times. The chain employs TRBV5-1 and TRBJ2-1; 9 bases map to TRBD1. This CDR3 spans 14 amino acids. The ends lost 4 bases at V and 8 bases at J; junction bases unmatched: 7. The germline V gene has CDR1 SGHRS and CDR2 YFSETQ. CDR3 DNA: TGCGCCAGCAGCGAGGGACAGGGAGGCGATGAGCAGTTCTTC. Its protein product is CASSEGQGGDEQFF.

This clonotype was counted ten times or more. The chain recombines TRBV7-2 with TRBJ2-7; 7 bases align to TRBD2. V gave up 8 bases and J gave up 2 bases; unmatched junction bases: 6. Looked up from germline, CDR1 is SGHTA and CDR2 is FQGNSA. CDR3 length equals 13 residues. The CDR3 protein is CASGSGTTYEQYF. The CDR3 DNA is TGTGCCAGCGGCAGCGGGACCACCTACGAGCAGTACTTC.

At least ten counts were recorded for this clonotype. The chain carries TRBV7-9 and TRBJ2-7, with D unclear. This CDR3 comprises 14 residues. CDR1 and CDR2 from the germline V gene are SEHNR and FQNEAQ (reference sequence). The V gene lost 0 bases and the J gene lost 4 bases, with 10 bases spanning the gap. In DNA, the CDR3 is TGTGCCAGCAGCTTAGCGCTATCTCGTTACGAGCAGTACTTC. Amino acid sequence: CASSLALSRYEQYF.

The V call is TRBV25-1, the J call TRBJ2-3, with TRBD2 matching over 8 bases. V was clipped by 5 bases and J by 2 bases; unmatched bases: 12. Germline V gene data show CDR1 as MGHDK and CDR2 as SYGVNS. The CDR3 consists of 17 residues. Here the CDR3 DNA reads TGTGCCAGCAGTCCCCTTCCGGGGGGGGGAAACACAGATACGCAGTATTTT. Its protein is CASSPLPGGGNTDTQYF.

This clonotype was counted at least ten times. The CDR3 spells CASSLTGNFNEQFF. DNA of the CDR3: TGTGCCAGCAGCTTAACAGGGAATTTCAATGAGCAGTTCTTC. This chain connects TRBV11-1 to TRBJ2-1; maybe TRBD1 (6 bases). Between the trimmed V and J ends, which lost 2 bases and 6 bases, there was a span of 11 bases. Germline V gives CDR1 SGHAT, CDR2 FQDESV (reference sequence). This CDR3 is 14 amino acids long. The full variable domain, in which reference TRBV11-1 and TRBJ2-1 provide the parts outside the CDR3, is EAEVAQSPRYKITEKSQAVAFWCDPISGHATLYWYRQILGQGPELLVQFQDESVVDDSQLPKDRFSAERLKGVDSTLKIQPAELGDSAMYLCASSLTGNFNEQFFGPGTRLTVL.

The chain couples TRBV5-1 to TRBJ2-1; TRBD2 matches at 11 bases. V lost 0 bases, J lost 2 bases, and 4 bases stayed unmatched. This CDR3 comprises 17 residues. CDR1 and CDR2 from the germline V gene are SGHRS and YFSETQ. The CDR3 DNA sequence: TGCGCCAGCAGCTTGGGACTAGCGGGACTCCCCTACAATGAGCAGTTCTTC. It is translated as CASSLGLAGLPYNEQFF.

This clonotype was detected ten times or more. The J gene is TRBJ2-7, the V gene TRBV28; 8 nucleotides match TRBD1. The CDR3 has 14 residues. Per germline, CDR1 MDHEN and CDR2 SYDVKM. The junction had 4 bases not matched to a gene; V was cut back by 5 bases and J by 1 base. DNA for the CDR3: TGTGCCAGCAGTGGCCGGGACAGGTCCTACGAGCAGTACTTC. Translating it yields CASSGRDRSYEQYF.

In its sample, this clonotype was seen a few times. This sequence joins TRBV24-1 and TRBJ2-7, with 7 positions matching TRBD2. With 4 bases clipped from V and 1 base from J, the junction kept 6 bases outside the gene matches. The CDR3 has 15 residues. Germline loops: CDR1 KGHDR, CDR2 SFDVKD. DNA of the CDR3: TGTGCCACCAGTGACCCAGGGCGGGGGTCCTACGAGCAGTACTTC. It codes for CATSDPGRGSYEQYF.

This clonotype was seen more than once but under ten times. This chain uses TRBV6-2 or TRBV6-3 with TRBJ2-7, with 7 bases lining up with TRBD2. With V trimmed by 6 bases and J by 2 bases, 7 bases remained unmatched. Germline V CDR1 and CDR2: MNHEY, SVGEGT. CDR3 length: 14 residues. CDR3 coding DNA: TGTGCCAGCAGCTGGGACCGGGGGGCCTACGAGCAGTACTTC. Protein sequence: CASSWDRGAYEQYF.

This clonotype was recorded many times. The rearrangement links TRBV20-1 to TRBJ2-7, with TRBD2 matching 8 bases. The CDR3 contains 13 residues. Trimming at V came to 3 bases and at J to 4 bases, leaving 5 bases not matched to a gene. Germline lookup yields CDR1 DFQATT and CDR2 SNEGSKA (reference sequence). The CDR3 is CSASPSGRYEQYF. CDR3 coding DNA: TGCAGTGCTAGTCCTAGCGGGCGTTACGAGCAGTACTTC.

This clonotype appeared many times. The rearrangement links TRBV7-9 to TRBJ2-5; TRBD1 matches 8 bases. The CDR3 sequence is 13 residues long. The germline V gene has CDR1 SEHNR and CDR2 FQNEAQ (reference sequence). V gave up 5 bases and J gave up 4 bases; unmatched junction bases: 3. The CDR3 DNA sequence: TGTGCCAGCAGCCCGGACAGGGCAGAGACCCAGTACTTC. Amino acids: CASSPDRAETQYF.

This clonotype was seen repeatedly, ten times or more. DNA for the CDR3: TGTGCCAGCAGTTTAGTTCAGGGATATGGCTACACCTTC. Its translation is CASSLVQGYGYTF. The chain has TRBV28 and TRBJ1-2; maybe TRBD1 (5 bases). Germline-derived CDR1 and CDR2 are MDHEN and SYDVKM. The germline V and J ends were trimmed by 2 bases and 5 bases, with 9 bases remaining between them. This CDR3 region has 13 residues.

The chain joins TRBV28 to TRBJ2-2, with 7 bases matching TRBD1. Per the germline V gene, CDR1 is MDHEN and CDR2 is SYDVKM. CDR3 length equals 17 residues. Germline trimming cut 2 bases from V and 0 bases from J; bases unmatched to any gene: 6. Here the CDR3 reads CASSLIGQVANTGELFF. The CDR3, as DNA: TGTGCCAGCAGTTTAATAGGACAGGTGGCGAACACCGGGGAGCTGTTTTTT.

The CDR3 here is CASSSLPATSYEQYF. DNA of the CDR3: TGTGCCAGCAGTTCCCTCCCTGCGACAAGCTACGAGCAGTACTTC. This sequence joins TRBV28 and TRBJ2-7; D uncertain. Germline loops: CDR1 MDHEN, CDR2 SYDVKM. This CDR3 has 15 amino acids. V lost 4 bases and J 3 bases, leaving 16 bases between the germline ends.

This clonotype was counted ten times or more. The rearrangement joins TRBV4-2 to TRBJ2-7; the match to TRBD1 covers 10 bases. The CDR3 is 15 amino acids. The V segment lost 0 bases and the J segment 3 bases; nucleotides outside the gene matches: 2. From germline, CDR1 is LGHNA and CDR2 YNFKEQ. The CDR3 reads CASSQDRTGGYEQYF. The CDR3 DNA is TGTGCCAGCAGCCAAGATCGGACAGGGGGCTACGAGCAGTACTTC.

This clonotype appeared a few times. The chain is built from TRBV7-2 and TRBJ1-2; maybe TRBD1 (5 bases). The V gene's germline CDR1 is SGHTA and CDR2 FQGNSA. V was cut by 3 bases and J by 4 bases, with 18 bases left in between. The CDR3 length is 16 residues. The CDR3: CASSLQGGGVPYGYTF. The CDR3 region has the DNA TGTGCCAGCAGCTTGCAGGGCGGGGGTGTCCCCTATGGCTACACCTTC. The full variable domain, its missing parts supplied by reference TRBV7-2 and TRBJ1-2, is GAGVSQSPSNKVTEKGKDVELRCDPISGHTALYWYRQSLGQGLEFLIYFQGNSAPDKSGLPSDRFSAERTGGSVSTLTIQRTQQEDSAVYLCASSLQGGGVPYGYTFGSGTRLTVV.

Many counts were recorded for this clonotype. The gene calls are TRBV5-1 and TRBJ2-3, with D possibly being TRBD1 (5 bases). Germline V gives CDR1 SGHRS, CDR2 YFSETQ. V dropped 5 bases and J dropped 4 bases, with 14 bases sitting between them. This CDR3 has 14 amino acids. CDR3 in DNA: TGCGCCAGCAGTGTTCAACAGGTGGCAGATACGCAGTATTTT. Its protein product is CASSVQQVADTQYF.

This clonotype was counted only a few times. The chain combines TRBV11-3 with TRBJ2-3; 11 bases are a match to TRBD1. CDR1 is SGHNT, CDR2 YENEEA, per germline. V lost 5 bases and J lost 4; bases outside the gene matches: 11. The CDR3 has 17 amino acids. In DNA form, the CDR3 reads TGTGCCAGCAGCCTAATCATCGGACAGGGGGCATCAGATACGCAGTATTTT. Translated, it gives CASSLIIGQGASDTQYF.